Included here is one T cell receptor beta chain sequence, with context. Time point described: pre-treatment baseline. At 12 weeks after first infusion, RECIST 1.1 defined response for most patients. The sample originates from a study of blood T cell dynamics during melanoma immunotherapy. Germline CDR1 and CDR2: SGHRS and YFSETQ. The J segment lost 5 bases and the V segment lost 2 bases, leaving 8 bases of the junction unmatched. The length of the CDR3 is 15 residues. Only in-frame clones appear in the TCRdb table, and some are missing; sequencing was by immunoSEQ multiplex PCR. The sample consists of approximately 9,500 clones, 89% of them appearing once.

Source: blood, taken from a patient treated with checkpoint blockade. The receptor was isolated from a human donor with melanoma. This chain links TRBV5-1 with TRBJ1-1, with 8 bases matching TRBD1. The CDR3 bases are TGCGCCAGCAGCTTCGGACAGGGTGGATGGACTGAAGCTTTCTTT. The encoded protein is CASSFGQGGWTEAFF.